This T cell receptor (beta chain) is drawn from a study of T cell responses to AZD1222 COVID-19 vaccine. There are 16 residues in the CDR3. V was shortened by 0 bases and J by 0 bases, with 10 bases between the two germline ends. Germline values: CDR1 ENHRY, CDR2 SYGVKD. Using immunoSEQ multiplex PCR, the repertoire was profiled, and TCRdb retains in-frame clones only, with some absent. The table lists fewer than 110,000 clones, about 86% of them singletons. About this clone itself: The antigen is not known.

The study, taken as a whole, reports: Compared with day 0, the breadth and depth of the Spike-specific TCR repertoire rose significantly after two doses of AZD1222.

The specimen comprised peripheral blood, sampled on day 0 of AZD1222 vaccination. The TCR sequence derives from an adult in good health. The chain links TRBV10-3 to TRBJ2-3, with a possible D match to TRBD2 (7 bases). CDR3 nucleotide sequence: TGTGCCATCAGTGAGTCGGGGGGGCTTAGCACAGATACGCAGTATTTT. This codes for CAISESGGLSTDTQYF.